Shown below are 2 T cell receptor beta chains from a single sample sequenced in a study of a mutant IDH1 vaccine in newly diagnosed glioma. Their specific antigens are unknown. Sequenced by immunoSEQ multiplex PCR; TCRdb stores in-frame clones only, minus some. The data contain over 40,000 clones, 75% to 90% of them singletons. Regarding time point: week 35, safety follow-up. One vaccine dose held 300 ug of mutant IDH1 20-mer peptide and came with topical imiquimod. Sequenced material: PBMCs, taken from a glioma patient whose treatment included an IDH1 peptide vaccine. The receptors were gathered from a man aged 35 to 55 with glioma.

The chain uses TRBV27 and TRBJ1-1; D possibly corresponds to TRBD1 (5 bases). The CDR3 consists of 13 residues. From germline, CDR1 is MNHEY and CDR2 SMNVEV (reference sequence). Trimming cost V 2 bases and J 11 bases, with 15 bases left between them. The chain's CDR3 is CASSLRAGTLAFF. The CDR3 coding sequence is TGTGCCAGCAGTTTACGGGCAGGGACTTTGGCTTTCTTT.

This clone was picked up one time. This chain uses TRBV7-8 with TRBJ1-4, with unresolved D. Per germline, CDR1 SGHVS and CDR2 FQNEAQ. The CDR3 is 16 residues long. V was cut by 2 bases and J by 10 bases, with 20 bases left in between. The CDR3 spells CASSLNNNRETRKLFF. Written as DNA, the CDR3 is TGTGCCAGCAGCTTAAATAATAATAGGGAGACCCGAAAACTGTTTTTT.